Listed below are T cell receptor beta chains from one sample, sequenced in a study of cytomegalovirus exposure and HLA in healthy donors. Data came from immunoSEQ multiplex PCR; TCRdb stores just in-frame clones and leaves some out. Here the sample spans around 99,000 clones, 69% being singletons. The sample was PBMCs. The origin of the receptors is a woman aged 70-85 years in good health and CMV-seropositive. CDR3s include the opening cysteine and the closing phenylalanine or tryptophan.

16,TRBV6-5,CASSYSAGGGGETQYF
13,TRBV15,CATSLASGVIQYF
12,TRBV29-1,CSVELLQETQYF
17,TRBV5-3,CARSLLYGTGGAYGYTF
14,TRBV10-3,CALSKGQNTGELFF
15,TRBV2,CASSESRTGVWGYTF
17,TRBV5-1,CASSAKALGGARDTQYF
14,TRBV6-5,CASSFQGGTDTQYF
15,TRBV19,CVSRVRGAGGSEQYF
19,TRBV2,CASLYPSFIAGISTDTQYF
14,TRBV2,CASSAGGHSYEQYF
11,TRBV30,CAWSVQETQYF
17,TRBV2,CASSGGQGSPGNQPQHF
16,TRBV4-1,CASSPGQGALSYEQYF
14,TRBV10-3,CAISAGQGDSPLHF
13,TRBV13,CASSLGQDGEQYF
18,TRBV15,CATSLIGRLAGRTGELFF
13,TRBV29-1,CSADSTGGEKLFF
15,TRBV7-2,CASSGDRGLNEKLFF
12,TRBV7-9,CASSLVSTEAFF
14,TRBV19,CASSFYGNTGELFF
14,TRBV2,CASKGFYMNTEAFF
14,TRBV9,CASSKQGVVYGYTF
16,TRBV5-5,CASTPGQGRRGTEAFF
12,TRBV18,CASSRENEKLFF
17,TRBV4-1,CASSRWDRDAMEDTQYF
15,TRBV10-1,CASSPRAGRTDTQYF
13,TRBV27,CASRGEGLGEQYF
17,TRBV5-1,CASSLDGLAGSQETQYF
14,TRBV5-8,CASSLQGGSNEQFF
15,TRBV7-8,CASSSPTGVNTEAFF
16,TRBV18,CASSPVGSASSYEQYF
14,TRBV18,CASSPPQGSTEAFF
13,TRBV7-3,CASSPTPAAPLHF
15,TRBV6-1,CASSERPTGGETQYF
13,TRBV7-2,CASSLGLSTEAFF
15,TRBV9,CASSVTGTSLDTQYF
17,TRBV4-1,CASSQDQPAGGRNEQFF
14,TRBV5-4,CASSSGQGDQPQHF
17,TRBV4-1,CASSQTLAGSSYNEQFF
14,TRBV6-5,CASSLRTSGHEQFF
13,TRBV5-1,CASSPTGTGGYTF
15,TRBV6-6,CASSPDRATNYGYTF
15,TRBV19,CASSITGGSSYEQYF
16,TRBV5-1,CASSLTTSGGAGEQFF
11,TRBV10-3,CAIGAQETQYF
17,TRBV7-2,CASSLLPTGPLDYGYTF
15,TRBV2,CASSAEAGVYNEQFF
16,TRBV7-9,CASSLKGGGALGEQYF
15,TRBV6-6,CASSYARGGLNEQFF
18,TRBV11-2,CASSLGRGGGPSSYEQYF
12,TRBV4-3,CASSPTGDTQYF
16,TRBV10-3,CAISERSTLPTDTQYF
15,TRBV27,CASSFFSSGDSPLHF
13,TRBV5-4,CSTHRDRGYEQYF
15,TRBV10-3,CAISPGLEQYNEQFF
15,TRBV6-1,CASRLSFPLNYGYTF
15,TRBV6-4,CASSAAGTGPTEAFF